These 2 T cell receptor beta chains were all obtained from the same sample, sequenced in a study of PD-1 blockade in classical Hodgkin lymphoma. Here immunoSEQ multiplex PCR was the method, and the copy in TCRdb shows in-frame clones only, minus some. The repertoire includes 47,000 or so clones, approximately 91% of them detected once, and under 5% sits in the top ten. Noted time point: newly diagnosed, previously untreated cHL patient sample. The sequencing input was peripheral blood mononuclear cells (PBMCs). The receptors derive from a human donor with classical Hodgkin lymphoma.

This clone appeared a single time. The CDR3 DNA is TGTGCCAGCAGTGAATCTCCGTCTACACCCGGTCAAAACATTCAGTACTTC. Translation: CASSESPSTPGQNIQYF. This chain links TRBV6-1 with TRBJ2-4; D not resolved. Deletions cut 2 bases from V and 5 bases from J, with 19 bases between. CDR3 length equals 17 residues. The germline CDR1 and CDR2 sequences are MNHNS and SASEGT.

The chain employs TRBV11-2 and TRBJ2-3, with 12 bases that match TRBD2. The CDR3 is made up of 16 amino acids. Trimming at V came to 5 bases and at J to 2 bases, leaving 5 bases not matched to a gene. The germline CDR1 and CDR2 sequences are SGHAT and FQNNGV. The CDR3 bases are TGTGCCAGCAGCCAAGGACTAGCGGGATTCACAGATACGCAGTATTTT. Protein sequence: CASSQGLAGFTDTQYF.